The 9 T cell receptor beta chains reported below all come from one sample, sequenced in a study of blood T cell repertoires in COVID-19. Profiled with immunoSEQ multiplex PCR; TCRdb holds only in-frame clones, not every one. The repertoire has some 14,000 clones, about 86% of them found once; the top ten carry around 54%. The sequencing sample was made of peripheral blood. Source of these receptors: an elderly man with acute or convalescent COVID-19.

The CDR3 is CASSLGSGVTGELFF. In DNA, the CDR3 is TGTGCCAGCAGCTTAGGATCCGGGGTCACCGGGGAGCTGTTTTTT. This chain connects TRBV7-9 to TRBJ2-2, with D possibly being TRBD2 (5 bases). Trimming removed 1 base from V and 4 bases from J, with 10 bases in between. The CDR3 spans 15 residues. Germline V gene data show CDR1 as SEHNR and CDR2 as FQNEAQ (reference sequence).

In regard to this clone: A read error may account for a junction end that differs from germline. V and J are TRBV7-7 and TRBJ2-5; a possible D gene is TRBD1 (6 bases). The length of the CDR3 is 16 residues. The germline V gene has CDR1 SSHAT and CDR2 FNYEAQ (reference sequence). The CDR3 loop reads CASSLYSGQPSETQYF. The CDR3 DNA sequence: TGTGCTAGCAGCTTATACTCGGGACAACCTTCGGAGACCCAGTACTTC. Full variable domain (outside the CDR3, taken from reference TRBV7-7 and TRBJ2-5): GAGVSQSPRYKVTKRGQDVTLRCDPISSHATLYWYQQALGQGPEFLTYFNYEAQPDKSGLPSDRFSAERPEGSISTLTIQRTEQRDSAMYRCASSLYSGQPSETQYFGPGTRLLVL.

V and J are TRBV3-1 (or the pseudogene TRBV3-2) and TRBJ1-2; TRBD1 matches at 12 bases. The CDR3 runs to 15 residues. J was trimmed by 7 bases and V by 4 bases; bases with no gene match: 7. Germline V gives CDR1 LGHDT, CDR2 YNNKEL (reference sequence). As DNA, the CDR3 is TGTGCCAGCAGCCGGGGGGGACAGGGGGCGGGTGGCTACACCTTC. It is translated as CASSRGGQGAGGYTF.

This chain uses TRBV7-8 with TRBJ1-1; 7 bases match TRBD1. The V segment lost 5 bases and the J segment 1 base; nucleotides outside the gene matches: 7. Germline V gene lookup returns CDR1 SGHVS and CDR2 FQNEAQ. CDR3 size: 15 residues. As DNA, the CDR3 is TGTGCCAGCAGCAAAGGGGGCCAAGCGAACACTGAAGCTTTCTTT. Protein product: CASSKGGQANTEAFF.

The chain links TRBV19 to TRBJ1-1, with D tentatively TRBD1 (5 bases). Germline V gene lookup returns CDR1 LNHDA and CDR2 SQIVND (reference sequence). The CDR3 runs 14 residues. Trimming pared 4 bases from V and 9 bases from J, leaving 18 bases between. CDR3 DNA: TGTGCCAGTAGTAACGACCCAGGGCGTAGGCAAGCTTTCTTT. This encodes CASSNDPGRRQAFF.

In its sample, this clone was seen a few times. V is TRBV5-4 and J is TRBJ2-7; D is ambiguous. V lost 0 bases and J lost 0, with 7 bases in between. Germline values: CDR1 SGHNT, CDR2 YYREEE (reference sequence). This CDR3 is built from 14 residues. The CDR3, as DNA: TGTGCCAGCAGCTTGGGCCCGAGCTCCTACGAGCAGTACTTC. Protein: CASSLGPSSYEQYF.

The J gene is TRBJ2-1, the V gene TRBV5-4; 8 bases are shared with TRBD2. This CDR3 spans 17 amino acids. The V gene end was trimmed by 4 bases and the J gene end by 0 bases; junction bases not matched to a gene: 9. Germline V gives CDR1 SGHNT, CDR2 YYREEE (reference sequence). The CDR3 sequence: CASSDLTSDLSYNEQFF. CDR3 bases: TGTGCCAGCAGCGACCTGACTAGCGATCTCTCCTACAATGAGCAGTTCTTC.

The V and J genes are TRBV7-2 and TRBJ1-4; 7 positions match TRBD1. Germline values: CDR1 SGHTA, CDR2 FQGNSA. This CDR3 is built from 14 residues. V lost 6 bases to trimming and J lost 8 bases; unmatched junction nucleotides: 9. CDR3 DNA: TGTGCCAGCAGGGAGGGGACAGCCTCCGAAAAACTGTTTTTT. This gives the protein CASREGTASEKLFF.

The chain links TRBV11-2 to TRBJ2-3, with D perhaps matching TRBD2 (5 bases). V was trimmed by 5 bases and J by 5 bases, leaving 17 bases between them. The CDR3 is 15 residues long. Germline V gene sequence: CDR1 SGHAT, CDR2 FQNNGV. The CDR3 nucleotides are TGTGCCAGCAGCCCGAACCGCCGAGAGGGAGATACGCAGTATTTT. Encoded protein: CASSPNRREGDTQYF.